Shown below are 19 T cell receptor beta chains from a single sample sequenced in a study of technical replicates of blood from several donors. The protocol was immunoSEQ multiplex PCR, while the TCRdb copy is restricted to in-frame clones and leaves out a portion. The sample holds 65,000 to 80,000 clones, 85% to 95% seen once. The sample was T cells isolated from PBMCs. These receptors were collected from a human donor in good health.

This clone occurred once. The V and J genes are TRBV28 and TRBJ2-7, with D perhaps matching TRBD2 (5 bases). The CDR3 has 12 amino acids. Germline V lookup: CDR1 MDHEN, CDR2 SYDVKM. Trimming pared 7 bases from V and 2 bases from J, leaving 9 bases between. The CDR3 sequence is CASTGLAYEQYF. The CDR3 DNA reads TGTGCCAGCACAGGACTCGCCTACGAGCAGTACTTC.

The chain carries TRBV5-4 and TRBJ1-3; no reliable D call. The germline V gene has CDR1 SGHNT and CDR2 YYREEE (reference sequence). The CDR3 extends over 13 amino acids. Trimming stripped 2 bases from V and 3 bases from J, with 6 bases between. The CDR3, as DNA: TGTGCCAGCAGCTTTTCGGGTGGAAACACCATATATTTT. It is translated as CASSFSGGNTIYF.

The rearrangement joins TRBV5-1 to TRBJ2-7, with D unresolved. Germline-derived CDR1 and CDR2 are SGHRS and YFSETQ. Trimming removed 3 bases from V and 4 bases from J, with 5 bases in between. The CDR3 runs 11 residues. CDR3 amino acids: CASSSNYEQYF. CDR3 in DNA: TGCGCCAGCAGCTCCAATTACGAGCAGTACTTC.

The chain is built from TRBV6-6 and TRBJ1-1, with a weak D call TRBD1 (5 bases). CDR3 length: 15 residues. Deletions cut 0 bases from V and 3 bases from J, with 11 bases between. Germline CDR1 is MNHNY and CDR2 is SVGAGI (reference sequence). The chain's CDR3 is CASSYSGGNDTEAFF. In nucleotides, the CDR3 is TGTGCCAGCAGTTACTCTGGGGGGAACGACACTGAAGCTTTCTTT.

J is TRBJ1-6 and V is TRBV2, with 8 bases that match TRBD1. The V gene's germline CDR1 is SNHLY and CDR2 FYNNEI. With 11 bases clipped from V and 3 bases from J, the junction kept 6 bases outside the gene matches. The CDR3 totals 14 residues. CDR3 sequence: CAGQQGDYNSPLHF. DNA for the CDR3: TGTGCCGGACAACAGGGGGACTATAATTCACCCCTCCACTTT.

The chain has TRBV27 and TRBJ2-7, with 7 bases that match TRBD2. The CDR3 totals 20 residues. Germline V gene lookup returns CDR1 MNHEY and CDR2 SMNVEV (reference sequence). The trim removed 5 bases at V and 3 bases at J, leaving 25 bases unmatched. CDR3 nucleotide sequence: TGTGCCAGCAGTCCGCTAGGACTAGATTCTACCTCGGACCTTTTCTACGAGCAGTACTTC. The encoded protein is CASSPLGLDSTSDLFYEQYF.

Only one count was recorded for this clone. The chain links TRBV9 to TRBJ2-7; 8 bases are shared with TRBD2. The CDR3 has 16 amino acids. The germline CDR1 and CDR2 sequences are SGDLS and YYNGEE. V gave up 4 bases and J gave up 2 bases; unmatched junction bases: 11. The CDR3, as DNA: TGTGCCAGCAGCCCTTTGAGCGCGGGGGGTCCCTACGAGCAGTACTTC. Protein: CASSPLSAGGPYEQYF.

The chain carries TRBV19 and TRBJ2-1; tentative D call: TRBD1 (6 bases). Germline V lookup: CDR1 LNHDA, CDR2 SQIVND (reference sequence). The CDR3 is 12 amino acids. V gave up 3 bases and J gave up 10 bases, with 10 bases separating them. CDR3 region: CASSIRGGEQFF. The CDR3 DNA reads TGTGCCAGTAGTATCAGGGGCGGGGAGCAGTTCTTC.

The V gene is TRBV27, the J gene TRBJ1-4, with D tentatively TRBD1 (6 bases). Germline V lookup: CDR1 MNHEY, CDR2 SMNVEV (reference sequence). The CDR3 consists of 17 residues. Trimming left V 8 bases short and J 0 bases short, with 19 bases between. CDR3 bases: TGTGCCAGCGGCGAGGGGACAATGACCTCAACTAATGAAAAACTGTTTTTT. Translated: CASGEGTMTSTNEKLFF.

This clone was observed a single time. The CDR3 protein is CASSLSSDSSYNEQFF. Here the CDR3 DNA reads TGCGCCAGCAGCCTCTCCTCGGACAGCTCCTACAATGAGCAGTTCTTC. V usage is TRBV4-1 and J usage is TRBJ2-1; possibly TRBD1 for D (6 bases). The CDR3 loop spans 16 amino acids. CDR1 and CDR2 from the germline V gene are MGHRA and YSYEKL. Trimming took 4 bases from V and 0 from J, leaving 13 bases between them.

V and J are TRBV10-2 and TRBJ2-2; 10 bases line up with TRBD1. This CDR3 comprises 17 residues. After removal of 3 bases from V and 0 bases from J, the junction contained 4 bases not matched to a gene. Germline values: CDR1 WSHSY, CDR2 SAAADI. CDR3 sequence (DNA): TGCGCCAGCAGTGAAGGGACAGGGGAGGCGAACACCGGGGAGCTGTTTTTT. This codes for CASSEGTGEANTGELFF.

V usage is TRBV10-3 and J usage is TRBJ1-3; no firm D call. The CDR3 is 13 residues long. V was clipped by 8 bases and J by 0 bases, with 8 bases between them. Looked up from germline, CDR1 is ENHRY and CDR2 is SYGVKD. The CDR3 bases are TGTGCCATCCTCCAGAACTCTGGAAACACCATATATTTT. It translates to CAILQNSGNTIYF.

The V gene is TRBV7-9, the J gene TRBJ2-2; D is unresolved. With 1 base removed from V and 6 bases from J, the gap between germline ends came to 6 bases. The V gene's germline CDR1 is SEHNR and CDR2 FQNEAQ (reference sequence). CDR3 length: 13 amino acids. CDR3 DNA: TGTGCCAGCAGCTTAGGAGGTTCCGGGGAGCTGTTTTTT. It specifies CASSLGGSGELFF.

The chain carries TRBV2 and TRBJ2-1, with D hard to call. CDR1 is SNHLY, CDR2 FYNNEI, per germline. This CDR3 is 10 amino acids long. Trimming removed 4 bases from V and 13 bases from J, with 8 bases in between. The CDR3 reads CASSVLNQFF. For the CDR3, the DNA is TGTGCCAGCAGTGTACTAAATCAGTTCTTC.

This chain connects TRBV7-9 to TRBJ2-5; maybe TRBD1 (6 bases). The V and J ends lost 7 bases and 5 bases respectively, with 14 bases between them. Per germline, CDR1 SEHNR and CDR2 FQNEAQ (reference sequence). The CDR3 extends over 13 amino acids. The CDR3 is CASNGQHLETQYF. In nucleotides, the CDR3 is TGTGCCAGCAACGGACAGCATTTGGAGACCCAGTACTTC. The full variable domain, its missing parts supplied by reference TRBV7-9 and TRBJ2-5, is DTGVSQNPRHKITKRGQNVTFRCDPISEHNRLYWYRQTLGQGPEFLTYFQNEAQLEKSRLLSDRFSAERPKGSFSTLEIQRTEQGDSAMYLCASNGQHLETQYFGPGTRLLVL.

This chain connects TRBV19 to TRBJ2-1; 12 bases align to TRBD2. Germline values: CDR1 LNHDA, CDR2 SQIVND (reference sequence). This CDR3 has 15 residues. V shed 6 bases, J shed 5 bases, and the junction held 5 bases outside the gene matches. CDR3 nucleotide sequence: TGTGCCAGTAGGCCCGGACTAGCGGGACACAATGAGCAGTTCTTC. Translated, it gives CASRPGLAGHNEQFF.

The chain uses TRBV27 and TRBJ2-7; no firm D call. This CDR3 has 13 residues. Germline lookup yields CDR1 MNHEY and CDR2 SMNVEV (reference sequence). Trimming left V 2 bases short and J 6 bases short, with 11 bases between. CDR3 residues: CASSLGTPGEQYF. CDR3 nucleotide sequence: TGTGCCAGCAGTTTAGGTACGCCGGGCGAGCAGTACTTC.

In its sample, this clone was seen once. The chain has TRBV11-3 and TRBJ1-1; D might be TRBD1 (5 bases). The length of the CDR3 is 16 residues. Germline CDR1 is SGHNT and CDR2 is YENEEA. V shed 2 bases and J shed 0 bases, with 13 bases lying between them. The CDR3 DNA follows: TGTGCCAGCAGCTTACGGCAGGGCCCTATGAACACTGAAGCTTTCTTT. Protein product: CASSLRQGPMNTEAFF.

The chain's CDR3 is CASLQGRDTEAFF. CDR3 DNA sequence: TGTGCCAGCCTCCAGGGGAGGGACACTGAAGCTTTCTTT. V usage is TRBV6-5 and J usage is TRBJ1-1; a possible D gene is TRBD1 (6 bases). V was cut by 8 bases and J by 3 bases, with 13 bases left in between. Germline values: CDR1 MNHEY, CDR2 SVGAGI. The CDR3 sequence is 13 residues long.